The 32 T cell receptor beta chains given below trace back to one sample, sequenced in a study of T-cell reconstitution after alpha-beta-depleted transplantation in children. Unique molecular identifiers were built into the TCRbeta library. TCRdb used MiXCR to reprocess the PCR reads, holding one entry per CDR3 protein. The sample holds about 610,000 distinct CDR3 sequences, roughly 10% seen once. The starting material was PBMCs from the stem cell graft donor, obtained from the stem cell graft. These receptors all stem from a human donor who donated a stem cell graft to a child with acute myeloid leukemia.

In its sample, this clonotype was seen many times. V is TRBV9 and J is TRBJ2-1; D gene unclear. The CDR3 is 15 residues long. Germline-derived CDR1 and CDR2 are SGDLS and YYNGEE. Trimming took off 1 base at V and 5 bases at J, with 13 bases between the two ends. This CDR3 is CASSVLGGVDNEQFF. As DNA, the CDR3 is TGTGCCAGCAGCGTACTAGGCGGCGTGGACAATGAGCAGTTCTTC.

This clonotype has ten or more counts. The V call is TRBV12-3 or TRBV12-4, the J call TRBJ1-2; the match to TRBD1 covers 10 bases. The CDR3 has 14 residues. J lost 4 bases, V lost 7 bases, and 6 bases had no gene match. The DNA of the CDR3 is TGTGCCAGCACCCGGACAGGGGGAATCTATGGCTACACCTTC. Translating it yields CASTRTGGIYGYTF.

The V and J genes are TRBV4-2 and TRBJ2-1, with 8 bases matching TRBD1. CDR3 length equals 17 residues. The V gene end was trimmed by 3 bases and the J gene end by 8 bases; junction bases not matched to a gene: 15. Germline loops: CDR1 LGHNA, CDR2 YNFKEQ. This CDR3 reads CASSHVGQGTIGDEQFF. The CDR3 DNA sequence: TGTGCCAGCAGCCATGTTGGACAGGGAACAATAGGCGATGAGCAGTTCTTC.

This clonotype occurred a few times. The chain couples TRBV19 to TRBJ1-6, with a tentative D call TRBD1 (5 bases). V was trimmed by 7 bases and J by 10 bases, leaving 14 bases between them. The germline CDR1 and CDR2 sequences are LNHDA and SQIVND (reference sequence). This CDR3 region has 13 residues. Here the CDR3 reads CASTTAGQSPLHF. The CDR3 bases are TGTGCCAGTACTACGGCAGGGCAATCACCCCTCCACTTT.

This clonotype has a count of ten or more. This rearrangement joins TRBV3-1 to TRBJ1-1, with D maybe TRBD1 (6 bases). Trimming left V 4 bases short and J 4 bases short, with 7 bases between. Germline V lookup: CDR1 LGHDT, CDR2 YNNKEL (reference sequence). The CDR3 has 12 residues. CDR3 in DNA: TGTGCCAGCAGCCGAGGGGGCACTGAAGCTTTCTTT. Amino acids: CASSRGGTEAFF.

The chain recombines TRBV29-1 with TRBJ1-1; 12 bases line up with TRBD1. V gave up 0 bases and J gave up 4 bases; unmatched junction bases: 6. The germline gives CDR1 SQVTM, CDR2 ANQGSEA. The CDR3 has 16 residues. The CDR3 nucleotides read TGCAGCGTTGAAGAGGGACAGGGGGCGCCGTGCACTGAAGCTTTCTTT. Translating gives CSVEEGQGAPCTEAFF.

The chain joins TRBV30 to TRBJ2-7; D gene ambiguous. The CDR3 contains 13 residues. V was clipped by 1 base and J by 5 bases, with 12 bases between them. The V gene's germline CDR1 is GTSNPN and CDR2 SVGIG (reference sequence). This CDR3 reads CAWSGLGINEQYF. As DNA, the CDR3 is TGTGCCTGGAGTGGTTTGGGTATCAACGAGCAGTACTTC.

The V gene is TRBV6-1, the J gene TRBJ2-1; D could derive from TRBD1 or TRBD2 (5 bases each). The CDR3 covers 15 residues. Germline V CDR1 and CDR2: MNHNS, SASEGT. The germline V and J ends were trimmed by 7 bases and 6 bases, with 19 bases remaining between them. CDR3 residues: CASIQDGGLGNEQFF. CDR3 nucleotides: TGTGCCAGCATCCAGGATGGGGGATTAGGCAATGAGCAGTTCTTC.

The chain recombines TRBV29-1 with TRBJ2-3, with 13 bases matching TRBD2. CDR3 length: 19 amino acids. Germline loops: CDR1 SQVTM, CDR2 ANQGSEA. After removal of 1 base from V and 0 bases from J, the junction contained 10 bases not matched to a gene. This CDR3 reads CSVEAPGTSGTSSTDTQYF. The CDR3 DNA is TGCAGCGTTGAAGCCCCCGGGACTAGCGGGACATCTAGCACAGATACGCAGTATTTT.

The chain joins TRBV7-2 to TRBJ1-5; the D gene is possibly TRBD1 (5 bases). Trimming left V 7 bases short and J 7 bases short, with 17 bases between. Looked up from germline, CDR1 is SGHTA and CDR2 is FQGNSA. The CDR3 is 14 amino acids. The CDR3 loop is CASTPGGTGQPQHF. CDR3 coding DNA: TGTGCCAGCACCCCGGGGGGAACGGGGCAGCCCCAGCATTTT.

As concerns this clonotype: A junction boundary mismatches the germline segment, possibly from a read error. The chain has TRBV12-3 or TRBV12-4 and TRBJ2-5; D gene unclear. This CDR3 is 14 amino acids long. The CDR3, as DNA: TGTACCAGCAGTTTAGGCTCGGGCGAAGAGACCCAGTACTTC. Amino acids: CTSSLGSGEETQYF.

The rearrangement joins TRBV6-5 to TRBJ2-1; 11 nucleotides agree with TRBD2. The V gene's germline CDR1 is MNHEY and CDR2 SVGAGI. The junction had 13 bases not matched to a gene; V was cut back by 5 bases and J by 7 bases. This CDR3 contains 17 residues. The CDR3 DNA reads as TGTGCCAGCAGTACCGGGACTAGCGGCACCTCTCGAAATGAGCAGTTCTTC. It codes for CASSTGTSGTSRNEQFF.

The sample holds a few counts of this clonotype. The chain uses TRBV4-3 and TRBJ1-1; 10 bases line up with TRBD1. The germline V gene has CDR1 LGHNA and CDR2 YSLEER. The V gene end was trimmed by 6 bases and the J gene end by 7 bases; junction bases not matched to a gene: 11. CDR3 length: 15 amino acids. For the CDR3, the DNA is TGCGCCAGCAGGCCCGGGACAGGGGATTACGGTGAAGCTTTCTTT. It translates to CASRPGTGDYGEAFF.

The CDR3 region is CASSPPGRDWTYNEQFF. The CDR3 nucleotides read TGTGCCAGCAGTCCTCCCGGGCGGGACTGGACCTACAATGAGCAGTTCTTC. The rearrangement links TRBV27 to TRBJ2-1, with D possibly matching TRBD2 (6 bases). CDR1 is MNHEY, CDR2 SMNVEV, per germline (reference sequence). This CDR3 comprises 17 residues. V lost 5 bases and J 2 bases, leaving 19 bases between the germline ends.

This clonotype was counted at least ten times. The V and J genes are TRBV27 and TRBJ2-7; 9 nucleotides match TRBD1. The CDR3 length is 18 residues. The germline V gene has CDR1 MNHEY and CDR2 SMNVEV (reference sequence). V trimming: 2 bases; J trimming: 2 bases; junction bases outside the gene matches: 13. CDR3 coding DNA: TGTGCCAGCAGTTTAAGAAAACAGGGGGCTTCTTCCACCTACGAGCAGTACTTC. Protein product: CASSLRKQGASSTYEQYF.

Only a few counts were recorded for this clonotype. The V and J genes are TRBV6-2 or TRBV6-3 and TRBJ2-5; 7 nucleotides match TRBD2. J was trimmed by 1 base and V by 6 bases; bases with no gene match: 5. This CDR3 is 14 amino acids long. Germline-derived CDR1 and CDR2 are MNHEY and SVGEGT. The CDR3: CASRSSGRQETQYF. CDR3 sequence (DNA): TGTGCCAGCAGATCTAGCGGACGCCAAGAGACCCAGTACTTC.

J is TRBJ2-1 and V is TRBV9; 14 positions match TRBD2. The CDR3 loop spans 16 amino acids. Losses at the gene ends were 4 bases for V and 8 bases for J; bases not matched to a gene: 8. Germline V gene data show CDR1 as SGDLS and CDR2 as YYNGEE. CDR3 loop: CASSSRLAGGPHEQFF. CDR3 DNA sequence: TGTGCCAGCAGCTCCCGACTAGCGGGAGGGCCCCATGAGCAGTTCTTC.

This clonotype was observed a handful of times. The CDR3 spells CASSGRDGANYGYTF. The CDR3 coding sequence is TGTGCCAGCAGTGGACGGGACGGAGCTAACTATGGCTACACCTTC. The gene calls are TRBV27 and TRBJ1-2, with D perhaps matching TRBD1 (5 bases). Germline V lookup: CDR1 MNHEY, CDR2 SMNVEV (reference sequence). The CDR3 contains 15 residues. Trimming removed 5 bases from V and 0 bases from J, with 13 bases in between.

This chain uses TRBV9 with TRBJ2-7, with a tentative D call TRBD2 (5 bases). This CDR3 comprises 14 residues. The V end was cut by 2 bases, the J end by 0 bases, with 9 bases between. From germline, CDR1 is SGDLS and CDR2 YYNGEE. Here the CDR3 reads CASSVGVYSYEQYF. CDR3 sequence (DNA): TGTGCCAGCAGCGTGGGAGTCTACTCCTACGAGCAGTACTTC.

This clonotype was counted many times. The V gene is TRBV12-3 or TRBV12-4, the J gene TRBJ2-1; 11 bases agree with TRBD2. V gave up 5 bases and J gave up 7 bases; unmatched junction bases: 4. The CDR3 is 14 amino acids. The DNA for the CDR3 is TGTGCCAGCAGTCCCCGGACTAGCGGGAATGAGCAGTTCTTC. Its translation is CASSPRTSGNEQFF.

This clonotype was seen only a few times. The rearrangement joins TRBV5-1 to TRBJ2-1, with TRBD1 matching 9 bases. This CDR3 region has 16 residues. V was pared by 0 bases and J by 5 bases, with 6 bases of the junction left unmatched. Germline CDR1 is SGHRS and CDR2 is YFSETQ. As DNA, the CDR3 is TGCGCCAGCAGCTTGGTAAGGACAGGGGCCCACAATGAGCAGTTCTTC. Amino acids: CASSLVRTGAHNEQFF.

The sample holds a few counts of this clonotype. The genes are TRBV7-8 and TRBJ1-6; 9 nucleotides line up with TRBD1. The germline gives CDR1 SGHVS, CDR2 FQNEAQ. There are 15 residues in the CDR3. The V gene end was trimmed by 1 base and the J gene end by 7 bases; junction bases not matched to a gene: 2. The CDR3 bases are TGTGCCAGCAGCTTAGACAGGGGGCAGAATTCACCCCTCCACTTT. It codes for CASSLDRGQNSPLHF.

This chain links TRBV6-2 or TRBV6-3 with TRBJ1-1; no definite D call. V lost 2 bases to trimming and J lost 4 bases, with 11 bases between them. In germline, CDR1 is MNHEY, CDR2 SVGEGT. The CDR3 totals 14 residues. CDR3 nucleotides: TGTGCCAGCAGTTACCGGGGAAAGGGCACTGAAGCTTTCTTT. Its translation is CASSYRGKGTEAFF.

The chain is built from TRBV20-1 and TRBJ2-7; D possibly uses TRBD1 or TRBD2 (5 bases each). Germline V gene sequence: CDR1 DFQATT, CDR2 SNEGSKA (reference sequence). The CDR3 covers 15 residues. Trimming stripped 5 bases from V and 2 bases from J, with 19 bases between. The CDR3 coding sequence is TGCAGTGCTGGGACGACGGATTACCCTACCTACGAGCAGTACTTC. Its protein product is CSAGTTDYPTYEQYF.

This clonotype was counted at least ten times. The J gene is TRBJ2-1, the V gene TRBV20-1; D might be TRBD2 (6 bases). CDR1 is DFQATT and CDR2 is SNEGSKA in the germline V gene (reference sequence). V was cut by 3 bases and J by 0 bases, with 12 bases left in between. This CDR3 has 15 amino acids. The CDR3 reads CSASIGGSSYNEQFF. CDR3 coding DNA: TGCAGTGCTAGTATAGGAGGGAGCTCCTACAATGAGCAGTTCTTC.

This clonotype was counted between two and nine times. The rearrangement links TRBV4-2 to TRBJ1-1, with a weak D call TRBD1 (5 bases). This CDR3 has 15 amino acids. Between the trimmed V and J ends, which lost 5 bases and 0 bases, there was a span of 13 bases. Germline-derived CDR1 and CDR2 are LGHNA and YNFKEQ. The CDR3 loop reads CASSLRTSLNTEAFF. As DNA, the CDR3 is TGTGCCAGCAGCTTACGGACAAGTTTGAACACTGAAGCTTTCTTT.

This clonotype was seen more than once but under ten times. The V call is TRBV5-1, the J call TRBJ1-4, with D uncertain. V was pared by 4 bases and J by 3 bases, with 13 bases between. The CDR3 has 15 residues. Germline values: CDR1 SGHRS, CDR2 YFSETQ. CDR3 loop: CASSGDLGANEKLFF. The CDR3, as DNA: TGCGCCAGCAGCGGGGATCTGGGAGCTAATGAAAAACTGTTTTTT.

Comment on this clonotype: Sequence at one end of the junction differs from germline and may be a read error. For the CDR3, the DNA is TGCAGCGTCGAAGACAGGCTATCCTACGAGCAGTACTTC. Protein: CSVEDRLSYEQYF. This chain connects TRBV29-1 to TRBJ2-7; possibly TRBD1 for D (6 bases). Looked up from germline, CDR1 is SQVTM and CDR2 is ANQGSEA. There are 13 residues in the CDR3.

This clonotype appeared many times. The chain employs TRBV7-3 and TRBJ2-3, with a possible D match to TRBD2 (6 bases). Germline V CDR1 and CDR2: SGHTA, FQGTGA. Deletions cut 0 bases from V and 3 bases from J, with 16 bases between. This CDR3 comprises 17 residues. CDR3 residues: CASSLTSIGSGTDTQYF. The CDR3 DNA reads TGTGCCAGCAGCTTAACGAGTATCGGGAGTGGGACAGATACGCAGTATTTT.

Many counts were recorded for this clonotype. V gene TRBV29-1 combines with J gene TRBJ2-1; 8 bases map to TRBD2. This CDR3 spans 14 amino acids. V lost 6 bases to trimming and J lost 0 bases; unmatched junction nucleotides: 4. Germline assignment: CDR1 SQVTM and CDR2 ANQGSEA. In DNA form, the CDR3 reads TGCAGCGTCAAAAGCGGGAGCTCCTACAATGAGCAGTTCTTC. Protein product: CSVKSGSSYNEQFF.

This clonotype came up many times. The CDR3 bases are TGCGCCTCAAAAGCGGGAGAATCCTACAATGAGCAGTTCTTC. This sequence encodes CASKAGESYNEQFF. The chain is built from TRBV5-1 and TRBJ2-1; TRBD2 matches at 8 bases. CDR3 length: 14 residues. Looked up from germline, CDR1 is SGHRS and CDR2 is YFSETQ. V was clipped by 10 bases and J by 1 base; unmatched bases: 7.

In this sample, this clonotype turned up many times. V and J are TRBV5-1 and TRBJ2-1; D is tentatively TRBD1 or TRBD2 (6 bases each). This CDR3 contains 15 residues. Germline CDR1 reads SGHRS; CDR2 reads YFSETQ. Between the trimmed V and J ends, which lost 7 bases and 3 bases, there was a span of 17 bases. CDR3 sequence (DNA): TGCGCCAGCGTATCGGGGGCCGGCGTCTACAATGAGCAGTTCTTC. Its translation: CASVSGAGVYNEQFF.